Listed below are T cell receptor beta chains from one sample, sequenced in a study of blood T cell repertoires in COVID-19. Generated by immunoSEQ multiplex PCR, the TCRdb table keeps only in-frame clones and is missing some. Among roughly 56,000 clones listed, roughly nine tenths were seen once. Material: peripheral blood. These receptors all come from a woman in her sixties with COVID-19, enrolled during active disease. Each CDR3 is given with its conserved first and last residue. The D gene is left open where the match is weak. Expanded clones get a size class; other rows say once, few or many, or leave the size out.

d_gene: NA
abundance: NA
j_gene: TRBJ2-3
len: 13
v_gene: TRBV4-3
CDR3aa: CASSLTASNTQYF
CDR3nt: TGCGCCAGCAGCCTGACAGCTTCAAATACGCAGTATTTT

d_gene: TRBD1
abundance: NA
j_gene: TRBJ2-1
len: 19
v_gene: TRBV27
CDR3aa: CASSLLQFQGAAPYNEQFF
CDR3nt: TGTGCCAGCAGTTTATTACAGTTCCAGGGGGCCGCTCCCTACAATGAGCAGTTCTTC

d_gene: NA
abundance: NA
j_gene: TRBJ1-2
len: 15
v_gene: TRBV7-9
CDR3aa: CASSLMTGYNYGYTF
CDR3nt: TGTGCCAGCAGCTTAATGACAGGATATAACTATGGCTACACCTTC

d_gene: NA
abundance: NA
j_gene: TRBJ2-7
len: 14
v_gene: TRBV7-9
CDR3aa: CASSGERESYEQYF
CDR3nt: TGTGCCAGCAGCGGAGAACGGGAGTCCTACGAGCAGTACTTC

d_gene: TRBD1
abundance: NA
j_gene: TRBJ1-3
len: 16
v_gene: TRBV7-6
CDR3aa: CASSLGQSLSGNTIYF
CDR3nt: TGTGCCAGCAGCTTGGGACAGTCGCTCTCTGGAAACACCATATATTTT

d_gene: NA
abundance: once
j_gene: TRBJ2-6
len: 15
v_gene: TRBV18
CDR3aa: CASSPAFSGANVLTF
CDR3nt: TGTGCCAGCTCACCGGCTTTCTCTGGGGCCAACGTCCTGACTTTC

d_gene: NA
abundance: NA
j_gene: TRBJ1-1
len: 14
v_gene: TRBV19
CDR3aa: CASSPFGGMTEAFF
CDR3nt: TGTGCCAGTAGTCCTTTTGGGGGGATGACTGAAGCTTTCTTT

d_gene: TRBD2
abundance: once
j_gene: TRBJ2-3
len: 17
v_gene: TRBV11-2
CDR3aa: CASSLGGAGGNTDTQYF
CDR3nt: TGTGCCAGCAGCTTAGGGGGGGCGGGAGGAAACACAGATACGCAGTATTTT

d_gene: NA
abundance: NA
j_gene: TRBJ1-1
len: 12
v_gene: TRBV2
CDR3aa: CASSAGGLEAFF
CDR3nt: TGTGCCAGCAGTGCGGGAGGGCTTGAAGCTTTCTTT

d_gene: NA
abundance: NA
j_gene: TRBJ1-2
len: 15
v_gene: TRBV6-2/TRBV6-3
CDR3aa: CASSYGTPANYGYTF
CDR3nt: TGTGCCAGCAGTTACGGGACACCAGCTAACTATGGCTACACCTTC

d_gene: TRBD2
abundance: NA
j_gene: TRBJ2-7
len: 15
v_gene: TRBV5-1
CDR3aa: CASRTSASGRYEQYF
CDR3nt: TGCGCCAGCCGAACGTCGGCTAGCGGGCGGTACGAGCAGTACTTC

d_gene: NA
abundance: NA
j_gene: TRBJ1-6
len: 13
v_gene: TRBV30
CDR3aa: CAWSQQANSPLHF
CDR3nt: TGTGCCTGGAGTCAACAGGCTAATTCACCCCTCCACTTT

d_gene: NA
abundance: NA
j_gene: TRBJ2-7
len: 14
v_gene: TRBV5-6
CDR3aa: CASSLSQFSYEQYF
CDR3nt: TGTGCCAGCAGCTTGTCGCAGTTCTCCTACGAGCAGTACTTC

d_gene: NA
abundance: NA
j_gene: TRBJ1-1
len: 13
v_gene: TRBV6-2/TRBV6-3
CDR3aa: CASSRRGNTEAFF
CDR3nt: TGTGCCAGCAGCCGGAGGGGGAACACTGAAGCTTTCTTT